The 4 T cell receptor beta chains below come from one sample, sequenced in a study of blood T cell repertoires in COVID-19. Using immunoSEQ multiplex PCR, the repertoire was profiled, and TCRdb retains in-frame clones only, with some absent. The sample includes 150,000 to 200,000 clones, around 89% of them seen just once. Material: PBMCs or T cells enriched from blood (not recorded which). These receptors came from a woman between 18 and 29 years old who had recovered from COVID-19.

The chain combines TRBV12-5 with TRBJ2-5; 8 nucleotides align to TRBD2. V lost 6 bases, J lost 2 bases, and 8 bases stayed unmatched. The CDR3 has 15 amino acids. Germline CDR1 and CDR2: LGHNT and FRNRAP. The CDR3 is CASGTSGGGQETQYF. In nucleotides, the CDR3 is TGTGCTAGTGGCACGAGCGGGGGCGGACAAGAGACCCAGTACTTC.

The chain combines TRBV7-9 with TRBJ2-5, with a possible D match to TRBD2 (5 bases). The CDR3 covers 13 residues. CDR1 SEHNR and CDR2 FQNEAQ come from the germline V gene (reference sequence). V was clipped by 5 bases and J by 5 bases, with 12 bases between them. CDR3 amino acids: CASSIVGVETQYF. The CDR3 DNA sequence: TGTGCCAGCAGCATAGTCGGGGTGGAGACCCAGTACTTC.

The genes are TRBV7-8 and TRBJ1-5; 7 bases are a match to TRBD1. Trimming at V came to 2 bases and at J to 3 bases, leaving 4 bases not matched to a gene. The CDR3 length is 15 residues. The V gene's germline CDR1 is SGHVS and CDR2 FQNEAQ. The CDR3 coding sequence is TGTGCCAGCAGCTTAAGTGAGGGGGCCAATCAGCCCCAGCATTTT. Its protein product is CASSLSEGANQPQHF.

This clone has ten or more counts. The V call is TRBV7-2, the J call TRBJ2-3; no clear D gene. Germline V gene sequence: CDR1 SGHTA, CDR2 FQGNSA. This CDR3 spans 16 amino acids. V dropped 1 base and J dropped 0 bases, with 11 bases sitting between them. CDR3 nucleotides: TGTGCCAGCAGCTTAGTAACTGCGGCTAGCACAGATACGCAGTATTTT. Its translation: CASSLVTAASTDTQYF.